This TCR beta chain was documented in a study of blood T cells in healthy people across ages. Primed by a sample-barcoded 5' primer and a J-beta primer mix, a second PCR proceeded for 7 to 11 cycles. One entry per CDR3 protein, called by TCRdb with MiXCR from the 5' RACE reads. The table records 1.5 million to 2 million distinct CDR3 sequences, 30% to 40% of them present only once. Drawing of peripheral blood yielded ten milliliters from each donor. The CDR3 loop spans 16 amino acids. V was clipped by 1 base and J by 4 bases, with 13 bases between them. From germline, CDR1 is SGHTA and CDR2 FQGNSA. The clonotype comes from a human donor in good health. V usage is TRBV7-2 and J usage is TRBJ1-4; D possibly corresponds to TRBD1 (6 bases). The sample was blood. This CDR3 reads CASSLGGRTHNEKLFF. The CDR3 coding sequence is TGTGCCAGCAGCTTAGGGGGGCGGACGCATAATGAAAAACTGTTTTTT.